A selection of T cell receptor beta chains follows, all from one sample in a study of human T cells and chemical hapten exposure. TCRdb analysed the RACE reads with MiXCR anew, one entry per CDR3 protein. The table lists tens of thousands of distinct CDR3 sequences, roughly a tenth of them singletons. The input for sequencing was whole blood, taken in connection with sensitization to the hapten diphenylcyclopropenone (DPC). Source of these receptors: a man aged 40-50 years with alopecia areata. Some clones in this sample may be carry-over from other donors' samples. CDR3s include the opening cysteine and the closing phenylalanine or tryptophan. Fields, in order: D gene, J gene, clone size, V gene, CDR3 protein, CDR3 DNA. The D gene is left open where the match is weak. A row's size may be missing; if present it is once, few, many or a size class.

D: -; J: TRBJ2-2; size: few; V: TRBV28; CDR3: CASRGAGATGELFF; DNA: TGTGCCAGCAGGGGGGCAGGGGCCACCGGGGAGCTGTTTTTT
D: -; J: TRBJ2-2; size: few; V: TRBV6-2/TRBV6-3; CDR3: CASSYSGSANTGELFF; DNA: TGTGCCAGCAGTTACTCAGGGAGCGCGAACACCGGGGAGCTGTTTTTT
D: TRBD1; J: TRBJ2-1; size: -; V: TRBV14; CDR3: CASSLGQGGYNEQFF; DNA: TGTGCCAGCAGCCTGGGACAGGGTGGTTACAATGAGCAGTTCTTC
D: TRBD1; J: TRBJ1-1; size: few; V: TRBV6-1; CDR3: CASSRQGEAFF; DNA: TGTGCCAGCAGTAGACAGGGTGAAGCTTTCTTT
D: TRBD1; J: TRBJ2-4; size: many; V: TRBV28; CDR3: CASSLSPQGLAKNIQYF; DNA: TGTGCCAGCAGTTTATCCCCACAGGGGCTAGCCAAAAACATTCAGTACTTC
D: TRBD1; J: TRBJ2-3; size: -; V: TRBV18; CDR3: CASSPPQVTGTDTQYF; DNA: TGTGCCAGCTCACCACCACAGGTGACAGGGACAGATACGCAGTATTTT
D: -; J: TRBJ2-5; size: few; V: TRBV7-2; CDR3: CASSLVSGYQETQYF; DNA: TGTGCCAGCAGCTTAGTATCCGGGTACCAAGAGACCCAGTACTTC
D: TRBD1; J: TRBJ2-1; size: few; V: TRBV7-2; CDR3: CASSNRDRDWQFF; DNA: TGTGCCAGCAGCAATAGGGACAGGGACTGGCAGTTCTTC
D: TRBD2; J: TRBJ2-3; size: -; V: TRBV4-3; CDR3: CASSQDLGTSYEDTQYF; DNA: TGCGCCAGCAGCCAAGATCTAGGGACTAGCTATGAAGATACGCAGTATTTT
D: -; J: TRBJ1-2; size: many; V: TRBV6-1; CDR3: CASSPRPGNYGYTF; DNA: TGTGCCAGCAGTCCCAGACCTGGCAACTATGGCTACACCTTC
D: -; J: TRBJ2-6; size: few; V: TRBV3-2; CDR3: CASRIPFPRDSFLSGANVLTF; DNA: TGTGCCAGCAGGATTCCCTTCCCTCGGGACAGTTTTTTGTCTGGGGCCAACGTCCTGACTTTC
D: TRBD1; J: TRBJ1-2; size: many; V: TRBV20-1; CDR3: CSASRTGGNYGYTF; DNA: TGCAGTGCTTCTAGGACAGGGGGCAACTATGGCTACACCTTC
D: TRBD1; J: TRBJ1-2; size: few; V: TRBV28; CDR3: CASSIRTGAGYGYTF; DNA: TGTGCCAGCAGTATTAGGACAGGGGCGGGCTATGGCTACACCTTC
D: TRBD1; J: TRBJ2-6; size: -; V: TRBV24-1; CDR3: CATSDTRDRAGANVLTF; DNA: TGTGCCACCAGTGATACTCGGGACAGGGCTGGGGCCAACGTCCTGACTTTC